This T cell receptor beta chain was documented in a study of cytomegalovirus exposure and HLA in healthy donors. Both 60 Vbeta primers and 13 Jbeta primers went into the PCR. Using immunoSEQ multiplex PCR, the repertoire was profiled, and TCRdb retains in-frame clones only, with some absent. The sample lists 150,000 to 200,000 clones; 60% to 85% were seen once. This CDR3 is built from 15 residues. Germline V gene sequence: CDR1 SGHTS, CDR2 YDEGEE. Trimming took 1 base from V and 8 from J; bases not matched to a gene: 6. This clone has only a few counts. What was sequenced was PBMCs. The V call is TRBV5-8, the J call TRBJ2-4; TRBD2 agrees at 10 bases. This clonotype originated in a woman aged 45-65 years in good health and CMV-seropositive. CDR3 sequence: CASSLFRTSGDIQYF. CDR3 bases: TGTGCCAGCAGCTTGTTCAGGACTAGCGGAGACATTCAGTACTTC.